The 23 T cell receptor beta chains reported below all come from one sample, sequenced in a study of cytomegalovirus exposure and HLA in healthy donors. It was with 60 Vbeta and 13 Jbeta primers that the PCR ran. Profiled with immunoSEQ multiplex PCR; TCRdb holds only in-frame clones, not every one. The sample carries roughly 250,000 clones, 80% to 90% recorded once. The sequencing sample was made of PBMCs. All receptors come from a woman between 40 and 55 years old in good health and CMV-seropositive.

This chain uses TRBV5-4 with TRBJ2-7, with 7 nucleotides matching TRBD1. V was clipped by 4 bases and J by 0 bases; unmatched bases: 4. Germline CDR1 reads SGHNT; CDR2 reads YYREEE (reference sequence). CDR3 length equals 14 residues. The CDR3 DNA reads TGTGCCAGCAGCCCCGACAGGGCCTCCTACGAGCAGTACTTC. It translates to CASSPDRASYEQYF.

A note on this clone: No conserved phenylalanine or tryptophan is present at the end of the CDR3, so a read error is the likely explanation. V is TRBV27 and J is TRBJ2-7; the D gene is possibly TRBD1 (6 bases). Germline CDR1 MNHEY, CDR2 SMNVEV (reference sequence). The CDR3 has 12 residues. The V and J ends lost 6 bases and 3 bases respectively, with 9 bases between them. CDR3 sequence: CASSEGGYEQYL. The DNA of the CDR3 is TGTGCCAGCAGCGAAGGGGGCTACGAGCAGTACCTC.

The rearrangement links TRBV13 to TRBJ1-4; maybe TRBD1 (6 bases). This CDR3 is built from 15 residues. Germline assignment: CDR1 PRHDT and CDR2 FYEKMQ (reference sequence). Trimming stripped 2 bases from V and 4 bases from J, with 11 bases between. Written as DNA, the CDR3 is TGTGCCAGCAGCTTAAGGGGGGGAATTAATGAAAAACTGTTTTTT. Its translation: CASSLRGGINEKLFF.

The chain combines TRBV7-6 with TRBJ2-1, with 11 bases aligning to TRBD2. V lost 4 bases, J lost 6 bases, and 8 bases stayed unmatched. The CDR3 runs to 16 residues. In germline, CDR1 is SGHVS, CDR2 FNYEAQ. The CDR3 protein is CASSSHRGTSGNEQFF. The CDR3 bases are TGTGCCAGCAGCTCGCATAGAGGGACTAGCGGCAATGAGCAGTTCTTC.

In this sample, this clone turned up once. The chain employs TRBV7-6 and TRBJ2-3; 7 bases match TRBD2. The CDR3 has 15 amino acids. CDR1 and CDR2 (germline): SGHVS, FNYEAQ. The V gene end was trimmed by 3 bases and the J gene end by 4 bases; junction bases not matched to a gene: 7. In DNA form, the CDR3 reads TGTGCCAGCAGCTTGGGCGGGAGAGTATCAGATACGCAGTATTTT. This codes for CASSLGGRVSDTQYF.

This clone was counted a single time. The chain employs TRBV29-1 and TRBJ1-2; TRBD1 agrees at 12 bases. The V and J ends lost 2 bases and 4 bases, in that order; junction bases with no gene match: 8. The CDR3 is made up of 16 amino acids. Germline CDR1 is SQVTM and CDR2 is ANQGSEA. The CDR3 DNA sequence: TGCAGCGTTGAATTTGGGGGGACAGGGGGCAGCTATGGCTACACCTTC. Translation: CSVEFGGTGGSYGYTF.

Only a few counts were recorded for this clone. The chain combines TRBV5-8 with TRBJ2-7; perhaps TRBD1 as D (6 bases). Trimming stripped 5 bases from V and 3 bases from J, with 12 bases between. From germline, CDR1 is SGHTS and CDR2 YDEGEE. The CDR3 contains 13 residues. The CDR3, as DNA: TGTGCCAGCAGACGCGGACAGCTCTACGAGCAGTACTTC. Protein: CASRRGQLYEQYF.

This clone was recorded a few times. The chain is built from TRBV18 and TRBJ1-3; D gene uncertain. Germline CDR1 is KGHSH and CDR2 is LQKENI. V dropped 3 bases and J dropped 4 bases, with 4 bases sitting between them. There are 12 residues in the CDR3. The CDR3 reads CASSPSGNTIYF. CDR3 DNA sequence: TGTGCCAGCTCACCCTCCGGAAACACCATATATTTT.

V is TRBV4-3 and J is TRBJ1-5, with a tentative D call TRBD1 (5 bases). The germline V and J ends were trimmed by 3 bases and 0 bases, with 24 bases remaining between them. This CDR3 contains 20 residues. Germline CDR1 is LGHNA and CDR2 is YSLEER. CDR3 sequence (DNA): TGCGCCAGCAGCCAGTCCGCCCCAGGGAGGATATCCTATAGCAATCAGCCCCAGCATTTT. Encoded protein: CASSQSAPGRISYSNQPQHF.

The genes are TRBV9 and TRBJ1-3; 8 bases line up with TRBD1. The V segment lost 3 bases and the J segment 1 base; nucleotides outside the gene matches: 0. CDR1 SGDLS and CDR2 YYNGEE come from the germline V gene. The CDR3 is made up of 14 amino acids. As DNA, the CDR3 is TGTGCCAGCAGCGGGACAGGGTCTGGAAACACCATATATTTT. Its protein product is CASSGTGSGNTIYF. Full variable domain (rest looked up from reference TRBV9 and TRBJ1-3): DSGVTQTPKHLITATGQRVTLRCSPRSGDLSVYWYQQSLDQGLQFLIQYYNGEERAKGNILERFSAQQFPDLHSELNLSSLELGDSALYFCASSGTGSGNTIYFGEGSWLTVV.

The V call is TRBV27, the J call TRBJ2-7; TRBD2 agrees at 10 bases. This CDR3 contains 14 residues. Germline trimming cut 4 bases from V and 6 bases from J; bases unmatched to any gene: 6. Germline V gene lookup returns CDR1 MNHEY and CDR2 SMNVEV (reference sequence). The CDR3 is CASSSYLAGVEQYF. CDR3 DNA: TGTGCCAGCAGTTCCTATCTAGCGGGAGTCGAGCAGTACTTC.

The chain is built from TRBV5-1 and TRBJ2-5; TRBD2 aligns across 15 bases. The CDR3 spans 16 residues. Looked up from germline, CDR1 is SGHRS and CDR2 is YFSETQ. With 4 bases clipped from V and 5 bases from J, the junction kept 6 bases outside the gene matches. CDR3 amino acids: CASSRTSGRAGETQYF. In DNA, the CDR3 is TGCGCCAGCAGCCGGACTAGCGGGAGGGCCGGGGAGACCCAGTACTTC.

The chain employs TRBV4-2 and TRBJ1-5; perhaps TRBD1 as D (5 bases). This CDR3 has 10 amino acids. Germline-derived CDR1 and CDR2 are LGHNA and YNFKEQ. Trimming removed 10 bases from V and 9 bases from J, with 10 bases in between. As DNA, the CDR3 is TGTGCCATCAAGGGACTGCCCCAGCATTTT. This gives the protein CAIKGLPQHF.

This clone was observed a single time. This chain links TRBV19 with TRBJ2-7, with D perhaps TRBD2 (6 bases). V was clipped by 1 base and J by 2 bases, with 12 bases between them. The CDR3 sequence is 15 residues long. Germline V gene sequence: CDR1 LNHDA, CDR2 SQIVND (reference sequence). CDR3 region: CASSIGGSGTYEQYF. The CDR3 bases are TGTGCCAGTAGTATAGGGGGTAGCGGCACCTACGAGCAGTACTTC.

This chain connects TRBV27 to TRBJ2-3; D gene uncertain. This CDR3 is built from 16 residues. The germline V gene encodes CDR1 MNHEY and CDR2 SMNVEV (reference sequence). Trimming cost V 2 bases and J 1 base, with 13 bases left between them. The CDR3 is CASSLGLGMGTDTQYF. CDR3 DNA sequence: TGTGCCAGCAGTTTAGGGCTGGGCATGGGCACAGATACGCAGTATTTT.

The rearrangement joins TRBV2 to TRBJ1-1, with D possibly matching TRBD1 (6 bases). The CDR3 consists of 16 residues. The germline gives CDR1 SNHLY, CDR2 FYNNEI. Trimming removed 6 bases from V and 4 bases from J, with 21 bases in between. The CDR3: CASSRDRQGSGTEAFF. The CDR3 coding sequence is TGTGCCAGCAGCCGAGATAGGCAGGGGTCGGGCACTGAAGCTTTCTTT.

CDR3 DNA sequence: TGTGCCAGCTCACCGGTGGAGGGGCAAAATGAAAAACTGTTTTTT. It translates to CASSPVEGQNEKLFF. The V and J genes are TRBV18 and TRBJ1-4, with D perhaps TRBD1 (5 bases). The germline gives CDR1 KGHSH, CDR2 LQKENI. The CDR3 has 15 residues. Trimming stripped 3 bases from V and 5 bases from J, with 13 bases between.

The rearrangement uses TRBV9 and TRBJ1-2, with 7 bases matching TRBD1. From germline, CDR1 is SGDLS and CDR2 YYNGEE. With 0 bases clipped from V and 3 bases from J, the junction kept 2 bases outside the gene matches. This CDR3 has 14 residues. The CDR3 nucleotides read TGTGCCAGCAGCGTAGGTCAGGGGGACTATGGCTACACCTTC. Translated: CASSVGQGDYGYTF.

The genes are TRBV9 and TRBJ1-1; D remains ambiguous. Per germline, CDR1 SGDLS and CDR2 YYNGEE. The CDR3 loop spans 12 amino acids. V shed 4 bases and J shed 0 bases, with 4 bases lying between them. Written as DNA, the CDR3 is TGTGCCAGCAGCCGGGTGAACACTGAAGCTTTCTTT. Its protein is CASSRVNTEAFF.

About this clone itself: Other nucleotide sequences from this sample produce the same CDR3. The chain couples TRBV7-9 to TRBJ2-3, with D uncertain. The V gene lost 5 bases and the J gene lost 4 bases, with 10 bases spanning the gap. This CDR3 is 13 amino acids long. Germline CDR1 SEHNR, CDR2 FQNEAQ (reference sequence). The CDR3 nucleotides read TGTGCCAGCAGCCCCCGAGGCCCAGATACGCAGTATTTT. Its translation: CASSPRGPDTQYF.

The chain links TRBV29-1 to TRBJ2-5, with TRBD2 identical over 7 bases. Germline assignment: CDR1 SQVTM and CDR2 ANQGSEA. J gave up 5 bases and V 6 bases, and 6 bases lay outside the gene matches. The CDR3 totals 12 residues. The CDR3 loop is CSVSGAGETQYF. In DNA form, the CDR3 reads TGCAGCGTCTCGGGAGCGGGGGAGACCCAGTACTTC.

V usage is TRBV28 and J usage is TRBJ1-2, with TRBD1 identical over 11 bases. V was clipped by 9 bases and J by 5 bases; unmatched bases: 11. The germline gives CDR1 MDHEN, CDR2 SYDVKM. CDR3 length: 15 amino acids. The CDR3 here is CASTETGTGGYGYTF. Here the CDR3 DNA reads TGTGCCAGTACTGAGACCGGGACAGGGGGGTATGGCTACACCTTC.

This chain links TRBV13 with TRBJ2-7; TRBD1 matches at 7 bases. Germline V gives CDR1 PRHDT, CDR2 FYEKMQ (reference sequence). The CDR3 loop spans 15 amino acids. V dropped 4 bases and J dropped 2; count of bases not matched to a gene: 8. The DNA of the CDR3 is TGTGCCAGCAGCTCAACAGGGGAAGGCACCTACGAGCAGTACTTC. Amino acids: CASSSTGEGTYEQYF.